What follows is one T cell receptor (beta chain) and its context. Its specificity is not known. The sample comes from a study of cytomegalovirus exposure and HLA in healthy donors. The V gene end was trimmed by 5 bases and the J gene end by 11 bases; junction bases not matched to a gene: 13. Per the germline V gene, CDR1 is LNHDA and CDR2 is SQIVND (reference sequence). The CDR3 contains 15 residues. As for the donors, each was a healthy bone marrow donor. Researchers ran the PCR with 60 Vbeta and 13 Jbeta primers. In the source study's methods: The authors later counted 65 million to 80 million unique TCR beta chains, approximately 10 million of them shared. Clones were sequenced by immunoSEQ multiplex PCR, and TCRdb holds only the in-frame ones, with some missing. From that table come the V and J calls and clone size; the DNA was used to work out D and trimming. The sample includes around 91,000 clones, roughly 86% of them seen just once.

Study-wide results and caveats: In a later analysis, specific HLA alleles were associated with 15,000 to 20,000 TCR beta sequences at a 0.05 false discovery rate. Overall, under 200 TCR beta chains were annotated as cytomegalovirus-associated.

V and J are TRBV19 and TRBJ2-3; 10 bases map to TRBD1. The sequence was collected from a man younger than 40 in good health and CMV-seropositive. Sequences were obtained from PBMCs. The DNA for the CDR3 is TGTGCCAGTAGTTCCGGGACAGGGGTAGTTGGGGAGCAGTATTTT. Translation: CASSSGTGVVGEQYF. Full variable domain (missing parts from reference TRBV19 and TRBJ2-3): DGGITQSPKYLFRKEGQNVTLSCEQNLNHDAMYWYRQDPGQGLRLIYYSQIVNDFQKGDIAEGYSVSREKKESFPLTVTSAQKNPTAFYLCASSSGTGVVGEQYFGPGTRLTVL.